This T cell receptor beta chain derives from a study of shared clonotypes between healthy human individuals. Study as a whole: Donors had three CD4 naive, three CD4 memory, two CD8 naive and one CD8 memory plate apiece.

In regard to this clone: Its antigen is unknown.

The assay used deep level. Genomic DNA per cell subset filled all wells of several immunoSEQ plates. Measured with immunoSEQ multiplex PCR; TCRdb has only the in-frame clones, and not every one. The table lists more than 2,000,000 clones, about 92% of them singletons. Study findings and constraints: Clonotypes that were shared across four donors made up roughly 5% of naive CD4 clonotypes.

V dropped 6 bases and J dropped 3; count of bases not matched to a gene: 4. Germline CDR1 reads ENHRY; CDR2 reads SYGVKD. The CDR3 has 15 amino acids. The TCR was taken from a man aged 18 to 35 in good health. Some clones in this sample may be carry-over from other donors' samples. The sequenced sample consisted of naive CD4+ T cells from PBMCs. Subset specified: CD45RA+ positively selected. The genes are TRBV10-3 and TRBJ2-7, with TRBD2 matching over 14 bases. The CDR3 region is CAIRRTSGGNYEQYF. In nucleotides, the CDR3 is TGTGCCATCAGGAGGACTAGCGGGGGGAACTACGAGCAGTACTTC.